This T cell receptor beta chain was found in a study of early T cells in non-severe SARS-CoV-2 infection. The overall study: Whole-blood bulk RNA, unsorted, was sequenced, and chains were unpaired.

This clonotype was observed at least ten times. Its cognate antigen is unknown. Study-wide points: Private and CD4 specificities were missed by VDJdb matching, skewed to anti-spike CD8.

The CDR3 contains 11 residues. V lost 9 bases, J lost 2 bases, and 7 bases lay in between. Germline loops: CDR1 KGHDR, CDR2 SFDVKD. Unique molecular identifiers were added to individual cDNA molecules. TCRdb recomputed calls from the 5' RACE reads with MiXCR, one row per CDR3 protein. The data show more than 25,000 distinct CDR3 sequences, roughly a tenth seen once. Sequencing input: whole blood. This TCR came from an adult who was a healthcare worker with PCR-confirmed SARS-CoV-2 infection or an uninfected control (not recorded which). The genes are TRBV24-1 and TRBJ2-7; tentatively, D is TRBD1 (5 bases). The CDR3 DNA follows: TGTGCCACCGACAGTCCCTACGAGCAGTACTTC. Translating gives CATDSPYEQYF.